The present T cell receptor (beta chain) was sequenced within a study of cytomegalovirus exposure and HLA in healthy donors (dated by TCRdb to between 2016 and 2019). The study in broad terms: An earlier analysis of roughly 570 of the donors reported about 280 Gb of sequence data and 117 million unique TCR beta sequences obtained from around 170 million T cells. Approximately 300 gigabases of sequencing data and approximately 92 million unique TCR sequences made up an early release that covered 500 to 650 HLA-typed donors. Among the roughly 430 genotyped donors, 75% to 90% belonged to the genetic ancestry cluster associated with self-reported Caucasian donors. The study aimed to test whether signatures of past pathogen exposure could be identified by cataloging public T cell receptors. The study used immunosequencing to profile the T cell repertoires of 600 to 850 subjects and linked those repertoires to cytomegalovirus serostatus. A separate validation cohort of roughly 120 different subjects was used in addition to the roughly 670-subject first cohort. High-throughput TCR immunosequencing, statistical association of individual TCRs with disease status, and machine learning were combined to predict cytomegalovirus infection status. A later analysis re-examined previously published TCR beta repertoires from roughly 720 donors and added high-resolution HLA genotyping to investigate patterns of TCR occurrence. Rather than using new phenotypic data, the later analysis identified candidate immune exposures from TCR beta sequences and from how often those sequences occurred across donors. In an earlier analysis of 587 of the donors, high-throughput TCR beta sequencing was used to judge whether each TCR beta V gene segment behaved as functional or pseudogenic. Donor age, sex, ethnicity and CMV serostatus were collected together with the repertoire data. Genome-wide SNP genotypes for about 60% of the 666 donors were used in a later genetic analysis, which treated that subset as a discovery cohort. All discovery cohort repertoires had been generated on a single sequencing platform. HLA typing covered class I and class II loci at four-digit resolution. The number of donors typed differed by locus, with roughly 629-640 for A, B, C, DRB1 and DQB1, roughly 520 for DQA1, 600 to 610 for DPA1, and 472 for DPB1. Because of strong linkage in the cohort, 4 to 6 DR-DQ haplotypes were treated as single units for association and clustering. Across 398 genotyped donors of the cohort, an average of approximately 240,000 unique TCR beta nucleotide sequences per donor were sequenced, and roughly a sixth of those sequences were non-productive. Summary of the overall study and its limitations: The sequencing pipeline was judged likely to have produced a cluster of highly shared sequence variants as a technical artifact. Roughly uniform sequencing depth across donors was assumed in presence/absence analyses, although this assumption may not hold. Strong co-occurrence of HLA alleles, especially DR and DQ, made assigning TCR associations to individual alleles difficult. Only TCR beta chains were sequenced in this cohort, and the absence of alpha or paired-chain data limited detectable features. Immune exposure information for the cohort was limited to CMV serostatus. Some IMGT-functional V segments, including TRBV6-2 and TRBV6-3, could not be distinguished by the 87-base-pair reads and were therefore excluded. A total of 150 to 200 TCR beta chains were listed by the study as associated with cytomegalovirus. A further reported finding was that TCR beta sequences accurately predicted the HLA-A and HLA-B alleles for most subjects in the first cohort. HLA typing was unavailable for some donors at each locus, so association tests used only the typed subset. In a later analysis, HLA-associated TCR beta chains were found to be more clonally expanded and to have lower generation probabilities than equally common non-associated chains. In an earlier analysis of 450 to 750 of the donors, most TCR beta V segments appeared in productive rearrangements about 90% or about 30% of the time, broadly matching IMGT annotations. A later analysis reported that several top co-occurrence clusters appeared linked to parvovirus B19, influenza, CMV and Epstein-Barr virus. Linkage disequilibrium might explain the correlated functional status among segregating V segments, but an unknown experimental factor could not be excluded. While some public TCRs were present in many individuals, most TCR sequences turned up only very rarely across donors. In a later analysis, most CMV-associated TCR beta chains were found to appear HLA-restricted, with HLA associations seemingly driven largely by CMV exposure. A later analysis associated roughly 17,000 TCR beta sequences with specific HLA alleles at a false discovery rate of 0.05. A later analysis found that TCR association rates varied across HLA loci, with DRB1 alleles showing the most associated TCRs and HLA-C alleles the fewest. Three of the identified cytomegalovirus-associated TCR beta chains were confirmed in vitro to be specific for cytomegalovirus antigens. In both the original and validation cohorts, the classifier was reported to diagnose cytomegalovirus status with high specificity and sensitivity. A later genetic analysis reported fewer N-insertions in productive TCRs among donors in an Asian-associated ancestry cluster than the roughly 700-donor mean. An association between a missense DCLRE1C variant and V-gene and J-gene trimming of TCR beta chains was found in a later genetic analysis and replicated in an independent cohort. The authors suggested that the approach could potentially be extended to other disease states and immunological phenotypes. Because counts were too low, around 18 rarely observed V segments, including chromosome 9 orphons, were left out of the earlier analysis of approximately 580 of the donors.

The library was built by means of the immunoSEQ multiplex PCR assay. For the multiplex PCR, a mixture combining 60 forward primers for TCR Vbeta segments and 13 reverse primers for TCR Jbeta segments was used. A multiplex PCR assay on genomic DNA amplified the CDR3 region of rearranged TCR beta genes. The Illumina HiSeq System was used to sequence the amplified TCR beta libraries as 87-base-pair reads. Per the authors' processing: Across the roughly 640 repertoires, a later analysis counted approximately 75 million unique TCR beta chains, 8.5 million to 12 million of which were shared by at least two donors. A nearest-neighbor algorithm error-corrected the raw reads and collapsed the reads into unique sequences, merging closely related sequences to remove PCR and sequencing errors. To assign V, D and J gene segments, CDR3 sequences were aligned to IMGT reference sequences. For a sequence to be retained, a match of at least six nucleotides was required to both a V gene segment and a J gene segment. Rearrangements were classified as productive when the CDR3 lacked stop codons and remained in frame with V and J, and all other rearrangements were classified as non-productive. Following IMGT convention, CDR3 was defined as the stretch from the second conserved V-encoded cysteine to the conserved J-encoded phenylalanine. In an earlier analysis of just under 600 of the donors, sequences lacking an unambiguous match to a single V gene segment were excluded. In an earlier analysis of around 590 of the donors, a V segment was called functional when productive rearrangements were above 56.7%, and segregating when the standard deviation between donors exceeded 5%. A statistical classification framework was developed to diagnose cytomegalovirus status using the catalog of TCR beta chain sequences. A later analysis assigned V and J genes by comparing TCR nucleotide sequences with IMGT/GENE-DB human TR gene sequences. A later analysis assigned CDR3 sequences and most-parsimonious VDJ recombination scenarios with the TCRdist pipeline. In a later analysis, every TCR beta chain was defined by the combination of its CDR3 amino acid sequence and its V-gene family, and reads without a unique V-gene family were dropped. A later analysis removed over 500 highly shared, low-generation-probability nucleotide sequences to deal with suspected cross-contamination and a sequencing artifact. In a later analysis, a clonal expansion index for each public chain was calculated from normalized within-repertoire ranks of inferred template counts. In a later analysis, generation probabilities were computed using a VDJ recombination model fitted to out-of-frame rearrangements, and the results were checked against IGoR. A later analysis scored TCR-TCR, TCR-HLA and TCR-CMV co-occurrence with hypergeometric tests, applying a repertoire-size bias correction to TCR pairs. False discovery rates were estimated in a later analysis by permuting HLA or CMV assignments 20 times. A later analysis grouped co-occurring TCRs with DBSCAN, adding TCRdist sequence similarity when clustering within HLA-allele-positive subsets. Co-occurrence clustering excluded repertoires with fewer than 30,000 or more than 120,000 public chains, plus five with anomalous nucleotide sharing. TCRdb limited this immuneACCESS table to in-frame rearrangements with V and J called. A share of clones is missing; checked studies link under half to unresolved V genes, and the rest is unexplained. V and J calls and clone size follow that table, whereas D and trimming were derived from the DNA. Counted in this sample were about 200,000 clones; around 77% of them appeared once. About 2.7% of the sample goes to the ten largest clones.

This clone was observed a handful of times. Its antigen is unknown. Base quality data are lacking; no much larger clone is found one base away. The cohort was made up of roughly 670 healthy bone marrow donors. Cohort members were all nominally healthy when sampled, although unrecorded immune exposures were likely present. The donor tested CMV seronegative and was one of the 352 seronegative cohort members. Every donor gave a peripheral blood sample, and the peripheral blood mononuclear cells from that sample were used for TCR beta sequencing. The Qiagen DNeasy Blood Extraction Kit was used to extract genomic DNA from the blood cell samples. Via the germline V gene, CDR1 is MNHEY and CDR2 SVGAGI. The junction shows trimming of 6 bases on V and 2 bases on J, plus 8 bases between the germline ends. From the cysteine through the phenylalanine, the CDR3 covers 12 amino acids. The kept DNA is CDR3 alone, 36 bases in frame from the first base.

The material sequenced was PBMCs. This receptor was obtained from a woman aged 30 to 39 in good health and CMV-seronegative. The V and J segments used are TRBV6-5 and TRBJ2-7, with the D gene uncertain. The DNA sequence follows: TGTGCCAGCAGGGAGATGACCTACGAGCAGTACTTC. This sequence encodes CASREMTYEQYF.